Presented here are 23 T cell receptor beta chains from one specimen sequenced in a study of naive CD8 T cells in extremely preterm neonates. The data were produced by immunoSEQ multiplex PCR, yet TCRdb's version contains in-frame clones alone and is incomplete. Among around 4,900 clones listed, 95% to 98% were seen once. Sequencing was performed on naive CD8+ T cells from blood. The origin of the receptors is a human donor in good health.

The V gene is TRBV29-1, the J gene TRBJ2-7, with 9 bases aligning to TRBD1. This CDR3 has 15 residues. The V gene's germline CDR1 is SQVTM and CDR2 ANQGSEA. The V gene end was trimmed by 2 bases and the J gene end by 4 bases; junction bases not matched to a gene: 9. CDR3 sequence (DNA): TGCAGCGTTGAAATAACGGGACAGGGCGGGTACGAGCAGTACTTC. Translated, it gives CSVEITGQGGYEQYF.

The gene calls are TRBV13 and TRBJ2-1; unclear D gene. Trimming cost V 5 bases and J 6 bases, with 11 bases left between them. The CDR3 contains 13 residues. CDR1 and CDR2 from the germline V gene are PRHDT and FYEKMQ (reference sequence). CDR3 nucleotides: TGTGCCAGCAGCCCCCCTATACTCAATGAGCAGTTCTTC. Protein: CASSPPILNEQFF.

V usage is TRBV6-6 and J usage is TRBJ1-1; D may be TRBD1 (5 bases). V lost 2 bases, J lost 11 bases, and 15 bases lay in between. CDR3 length equals 13 residues. CDR1 MNHNY and CDR2 SVGAGI come from the germline V gene (reference sequence). CDR3 bases: TGTGCCAGCAGTTACGATGCAGGGTTTGAGGCTTTCTTT. Protein sequence: CASSYDAGFEAFF.

V usage is TRBV27 and J usage is TRBJ2-7, with TRBD2 as a possible D gene (5 bases). CDR3 length: 15 residues. Trimming pared 4 bases from V and 5 bases from J, leaving 18 bases between. CDR1 and CDR2 from the germline V gene are MNHEY and SMNVEV (reference sequence). The CDR3 bases are TGTGCCAGCAGTTCCCCGGAGGTGGGTCACAACGAGCAGTACTTC. This encodes CASSSPEVGHNEQYF.

The V and J genes are TRBV19 and TRBJ2-3, with D uncertain. Germline CDR1 reads LNHDA; CDR2 reads SQIVND (reference sequence). The CDR3 is 14 amino acids. The V gene lost 6 bases and the J gene lost 1 base, with 11 bases spanning the gap. The chain's CDR3 is CASSPSLGTDTQYF. CDR3 coding DNA: TGTGCCAGTAGCCCCTCCCTCGGCACAGATACGCAGTATTTT.

DNA of the CDR3: TGTGCCAGTAGTCTCTCAGCGGGAGGAGGCTACGAGCAGTACTTC. Its protein is CASSLSAGGGYEQYF. The V gene is TRBV19, the J gene TRBJ2-7; the match to TRBD2 covers 9 bases. Trimming cost V 5 bases and J 3 bases; bases outside gene matches: 8. The length of the CDR3 is 15 residues. In germline, CDR1 is LNHDA, CDR2 SQIVND (reference sequence).

This rearrangement joins TRBV2 to TRBJ2-7; 12 bases are a match to TRBD2. Germline CDR1 reads SNHLY; CDR2 reads FYNNEI. V gave up 7 bases and J gave up 4 bases; unmatched junction bases: 14. There are 17 residues in the CDR3. CDR3 loop: CASTRRGLAGPEYEQYF. The CDR3 DNA reads as TGTGCCAGCACCAGAAGGGGACTAGCGGGCCCCGAGTACGAGCAGTACTTC.

The chain uses TRBV9 and TRBJ2-7; D may be TRBD2 (6 bases). The length of the CDR3 is 14 residues. The V end was cut by 3 bases, the J end by 0 bases, with 10 bases between. CDR1 and CDR2 from the germline V gene are SGDLS and YYNGEE. CDR3 in amino acids: CASSGRDFSYEQYF. CDR3 nucleotide sequence: TGTGCCAGCAGCGGCCGGGACTTCTCCTACGAGCAGTACTTC.

This sequence joins TRBV7-3 and TRBJ2-7; 8 bases match TRBD1. CDR3 length: 15 amino acids. Germline CDR1 reads SGHTA; CDR2 reads FQGTGA. Trimming took 0 bases from V and 4 from J; bases not matched to a gene: 5. The CDR3 is CASSLTPGQAYEQYF. The DNA for the CDR3 is TGTGCCAGCAGCTTAACGCCGGGACAGGCTTACGAGCAGTACTTC. Complete variable domain (other parts from reference TRBV7-3 and TRBJ2-7): GAGVSQTPSNKVTEKGKYVELRCDPISGHTALYWYRQSLGQGPEFLIYFQGTGAADDSGLPNDRFFAVRPEGSVSTLKIQRTERGDSAVYLCASSLTPGQAYEQYFGPGTRLTVT.

This clone occurred once. The V call is TRBV27, the J call TRBJ2-1, with D perhaps TRBD2 (6 bases). This CDR3 is built from 16 residues. Germline V lookup: CDR1 MNHEY, CDR2 SMNVEV (reference sequence). Trimming took 1 base from V and 2 from J, leaving 12 bases between them. CDR3 nucleotide sequence: TGTGCCAGCAGTTTATTAGGAGGGGCAGCCTACAATGAGCAGTTCTTC. Its translation is CASSLLGGAAYNEQFF.

The chain's CDR3 is CASSDGTSVEETQYF. For the CDR3, the DNA is TGTGCCAGCAGCGACGGGACTAGCGTCGAAGAGACCCAGTACTTC. The rearrangement joins TRBV7-9 to TRBJ2-5, with 10 bases that match TRBD2. Germline V CDR1 and CDR2: SEHNR, FQNEAQ (reference sequence). Trimming cost V 5 bases and J 3 bases; bases outside gene matches: 6. This CDR3 region has 15 residues.

This chain uses TRBV7-2 with TRBJ2-1; 10 nucleotides match TRBD2. This CDR3 spans 15 amino acids. Germline CDR1 and CDR2: SGHTA and FQGNSA. Trimming removed 5 bases from V and 6 bases from J; junction bases left unmatched: 7. In DNA form, the CDR3 reads TGTGCCAGCAGCCCCGGGACTAGCGTAAGCAATGAGCAGTTCTTC. It is translated as CASSPGTSVSNEQFF.

The chain joins TRBV4-1 to TRBJ1-2, with TRBD1 matching 9 bases. Germline CDR1 is MGHRA and CDR2 is YSYEKL. Trimming cost V 0 bases and J 3 bases; bases outside gene matches: 8. The CDR3 runs to 17 residues. The CDR3 nucleotides are TGCGCCAGCAGCCAAGAATCGGAGCGGGACAGGGACTATGGCTACACCTTC. This sequence encodes CASSQESERDRDYGYTF.

The sample holds one count of this clone. The V call is TRBV5-1, the J call TRBJ2-3; TRBD2 agrees at 14 bases. V lost 5 bases and J lost 0; bases outside the gene matches: 8. CDR3 size: 18 residues. Germline CDR1 is SGHRS and CDR2 is YFSETQ. CDR3 protein: CASRAGTSGSVSTDTQYF. CDR3 DNA sequence: TGCGCCAGCAGGGCCGGGACTAGCGGGAGTGTTAGCACAGATACGCAGTATTTT.

The chain uses TRBV15 and TRBJ2-7; TRBD1 matches at 10 bases. CDR1 is LNHNV, CDR2 YYDKDF, per germline (reference sequence). Trimming cost V 1 base and J 4 bases; bases outside gene matches: 4. The CDR3 runs 15 residues. CDR3 residues: CATSRGQGARYEQYF. In DNA form, the CDR3 reads TGTGCCACCAGCAGAGGACAGGGGGCGAGGTACGAGCAGTACTTC.

The chain uses TRBV6-5 and TRBJ1-1; a weak D match, TRBD1 (6 bases). CDR1 and CDR2 from the germline V gene are MNHEY and SVGAGI. The CDR3 extends over 13 amino acids. V was shortened by 5 bases and J by 7 bases, with 14 bases between the two germline ends. The chain's CDR3 is CASSMGWTDEAFF. CDR3 nucleotide sequence: TGTGCCAGCAGTATGGGATGGACAGATGAAGCTTTCTTT.

V and J are TRBV5-1 and TRBJ2-3, with D possibly TRBD2 on 5 matching bases. Germline lookup yields CDR1 SGHRS and CDR2 YFSETQ. V lost 4 bases and J lost 6, with 9 bases in between. The CDR3 loop spans 12 amino acids. The CDR3 reads CASSHPGDTQYF. The CDR3, as DNA: TGCGCCAGCAGCCACCCGGGGGATACGCAGTATTTT.

The chain has TRBV27 and TRBJ1-1; weak D call: TRBD1 (5 bases). Germline V CDR1 and CDR2: MNHEY, SMNVEV (reference sequence). The CDR3 is 11 amino acids. Trimming left V 2 bases short and J 8 bases short, with 6 bases between. CDR3 DNA sequence: TGTGCCAGCAGTTTAGGGGGGGAAGCTTTCTTT. It is translated as CASSLGGEAFF.

Comments on this clone: The junction departs from germline at one end; a sequencing error may be responsible. The gene calls are TRBV7-7 and TRBJ2-1; 11 bases are a match to TRBD2. The CDR3 has 15 residues. Germline V gene data show CDR1 as SSHAT and CDR2 as FNYEAQ (reference sequence). CDR3 bases: TGTGCTAGCAGCTTGGGGGTAGCGGGAGGGAATGAGCAGTTCTTC. Translating it yields CASSLGVAGGNEQFF.

This sequence joins TRBV5-4 and TRBJ1-5; 10 nucleotides line up with TRBD1. V trimming: 7 bases; J trimming: 0 bases; junction bases outside the gene matches: 10. The germline gives CDR1 SGHNT, CDR2 YYREEE (reference sequence). This CDR3 is built from 17 residues. DNA for the CDR3: TGTGCCAGCGGGCAGGACAGGGGGTTTTCTAGCAATCAGCCCCAGCATTTT. It encodes CASGQDRGFSSNQPQHF.

The rearrangement links TRBV5-4 to TRBJ2-3; 10 nucleotides line up with TRBD1. Trimming at V came to 7 bases and at J to 1 base, leaving 3 bases not matched to a gene. Germline lookup yields CDR1 SGHNT and CDR2 YYREEE (reference sequence). CDR3 length equals 14 residues. The CDR3 loop is CASFDRGRTDTQYF. In DNA, the CDR3 is TGTGCCAGCTTTGACAGGGGGCGCACAGATACGCAGTATTTT.

The V and J genes are TRBV2 and TRBJ2-1; D unclear. Germline V gene sequence: CDR1 SNHLY, CDR2 FYNNEI. The V and J ends lost 2 bases and 3 bases respectively, with 17 bases between them. The length of the CDR3 is 17 residues. The CDR3 region has the DNA TGTGCCAGCAGTGAATCTAGAGTCGACCCCATCTACAATGAGCAGTTCTTC. The encoded protein is CASSESRVDPIYNEQFF.

J is TRBJ2-1 and V is TRBV9; no firm D call. V lost 0 bases to trimming and J lost 7 bases, with 14 bases between them. This CDR3 comprises 15 residues. In germline, CDR1 is SGDLS, CDR2 YYNGEE. Here the CDR3 reads CASSVGVSLRNEQFF. CDR3 nucleotides: TGTGCCAGCAGCGTAGGGGTTAGCCTACGGAATGAGCAGTTCTTC.